The 16 T cell receptor beta chains presented below share a single source sample, sequenced in a study of cytomegalovirus exposure and HLA in healthy donors. The PCR ran on 60 Vbeta and 13 Jbeta primers. Assay: immunoSEQ multiplex PCR; the TCRdb copy retains only in-frame clones and omits some. The sample yields more than 150,000 clones, more than 75% seen once. Sequenced material: PBMCs. Receptors originate from a girl less than two years old in good health and CMV-seronegative.

A note on this clone: Other DNA sequences from this sample encode an identical CDR3 as well. The chain carries TRBV19 and TRBJ1-1; 7 nucleotides agree with TRBD1. The CDR3 length is 14 residues. Trimming removed 7 bases from V and 5 bases from J; junction bases left unmatched: 10. Looked up from germline, CDR1 is LNHDA and CDR2 is SQIVND (reference sequence). This CDR3 is CASTRTGWNTEAFF. The CDR3 DNA is TGTGCCAGTACTAGGACAGGTTGGAATACTGAAGCTTTCTTT.

V usage is TRBV29-1 and J usage is TRBJ2-1; D is perhaps TRBD2 (6 bases). Germline loops: CDR1 SQVTM, CDR2 ANQGSEA. Trimming cost V 1 base and J 4 bases, with 14 bases left between them. The CDR3 consists of 15 residues. CDR3 sequence reads: CSVEGRLDEYNEQFF. The DNA of the CDR3 is TGCAGCGTTGAAGGGAGACTAGACGAGTACAATGAGCAGTTCTTC.

This clone was found once. The J gene is TRBJ2-7, the V gene TRBV4-2; 7 bases map to TRBD2. J was trimmed by 3 bases and V by 1 base; bases with no gene match: 9. This CDR3 has 16 amino acids. Per germline, CDR1 LGHNA and CDR2 YNFKEQ. The DNA of the CDR3 is TGTGCCAGCAGCCAAGGGGGGACTAACCTTTTCTACGAGCAGTACTTC. It codes for CASSQGGTNLFYEQYF.

The CDR3 coding sequence is TGTGCCAGCAGCTTATCCACGGGTTTGGGCTACAATGAGCAGTTCTTC. This encodes CASSLSTGLGYNEQFF. J is TRBJ2-1 and V is TRBV7-2; D gene unclear. V gave up 2 bases and J gave up 3 bases, with 14 bases separating them. Per the germline V gene, CDR1 is SGHTA and CDR2 is FQGNSA. This CDR3 has 16 amino acids. Supplemented by reference TRBV7-2 and TRBJ2-1, the full variable domain reads GAGVSQSPSNKVTEKGKDVELRCDPISGHTALYWYRQSLGQGLEFLIYFQGNSAPDKSGLPSDRFSAERTGGSVSTLTIQRTQQEDSAVYLCASSLSTGLGYNEQFFGPGTRLTVL.

The chain has TRBV18 and TRBJ2-3; 7 bases match TRBD1. In germline, CDR1 is KGHSH, CDR2 LQKENI. The CDR3 sequence is 15 residues long. Unmatched junction bases numbered 5, after V lost 3 bases and J lost 2 bases. The CDR3 protein is CASSPTGYLTDTQYF. CDR3 DNA: TGTGCCAGCTCACCGACAGGGTACCTCACAGATACGCAGTATTTT.

CDR3 sequence: CASNKGQGAVNYGYTF. The CDR3, as DNA: TGTGCCAGTAATAAGGGACAGGGGGCTGTCAACTATGGCTACACCTTC. The chain employs TRBV19 and TRBJ1-2; TRBD1 agrees at 12 bases. Germline values: CDR1 LNHDA, CDR2 SQIVND (reference sequence). The CDR3 runs 16 residues. The V gene end was trimmed by 7 bases and the J gene end by 2 bases; junction bases not matched to a gene: 8.

This rearrangement joins TRBV5-1 to TRBJ2-5; 11 bases map to TRBD2. Unmatched junction bases numbered 11, after V lost 0 bases and J lost 1 base. CDR3 length: 19 residues. In germline, CDR1 is SGHRS, CDR2 YFSETQ. In nucleotides, the CDR3 is TGCGCCAGCAGCTTGGTGACTAGCGGGGCCAGACACCCCCAAGAGACCCAGTACTTC. It translates to CASSLVTSGARHPQETQYF.

The chain has TRBV18 and TRBJ2-3; 12 bases are shared with TRBD2. Looked up from germline, CDR1 is KGHSH and CDR2 is LQKENI. There are 16 residues in the CDR3. V was pared by 3 bases and J by 6 bases, with 7 bases of the junction left unmatched. The CDR3: CASSPLAGGPGDTQYF. The CDR3 bases are TGTGCCAGCTCACCCCTAGCGGGGGGGCCGGGGGATACGCAGTATTTT.

In DNA form, the CDR3 reads TGTGCCTGTACCCAGCCGCGGGGGGGCCCTGGTGAGCAGTTCTTC. Its translation: CACTQPRGGPGEQFF. The rearrangement joins TRBV30 to TRBJ2-1, with 9 bases aligning to TRBD2. V shed 6 bases, J shed 9 bases, and the junction held 15 bases outside the gene matches. CDR3 size: 15 residues. Germline V lookup: CDR1 GTSNPN, CDR2 SVGIG (reference sequence). Full variable domain (outside the CDR3, taken from reference TRBV30 and TRBJ2-1): SQTIHQWPATLVQPVGSPLSLECTVEGTSNPNLYWYRQAAGRGLQLLFYSVGIGQISSEVPQNLSASRPQDRQFILSSKKLLLSDSGFYLCACTQPRGGPGEQFFGPGTRLTVL.

V usage is TRBV19 and J usage is TRBJ1-4; D perhaps matches TRBD1 (6 bases). V gave up 10 bases and J gave up 7 bases, with 13 bases separating them. Germline V gives CDR1 LNHDA, CDR2 SQIVND (reference sequence). This CDR3 comprises 12 residues. CDR3 nucleotide sequence: TGTGCCACCGGGACACCCGGTGAAAAACTGTTTTTT. Its protein is CATGTPGEKLFF.

The chain carries TRBV7-9 and TRBJ1-4, with TRBD1 as a possible D gene (6 bases). This CDR3 is 15 amino acids long. V lost 5 bases and J 7 bases, leaving 17 bases between the germline ends. Germline values: CDR1 SEHNR, CDR2 FQNEAQ (reference sequence). CDR3 DNA: TGTGCCAGCAGCGAACCGTGGCAGGGGAGTGAAAAACTGTTTTTT. Protein: CASSEPWQGSEKLFF. The full variable domain, its missing parts supplied by reference TRBV7-9 and TRBJ1-4, is DTGVSQNPRHKITKRGQNVTFRCDPISEHNRLYWYRQTLGQGPEFLTYFQNEAQLEKSRLLSDRFSAERPKGSFSTLEIQRTEQGDSAMYLCASSEPWQGSEKLFFGSGTQLSVL.

The V call is TRBV20-1, the J call TRBJ1-2; D is ambiguous. The CDR3 totals 11 residues. The germline CDR1 and CDR2 sequences are DFQATT and SNEGSKA (reference sequence). V was shortened by 3 bases and J by 4 bases, with 6 bases between the two germline ends. The CDR3 sequence is CSASISYGYTF. CDR3 in DNA: TGCAGTGCTAGTATCTCCTATGGCTACACCTTC.

The chain has TRBV4-1 and TRBJ2-7, with a possible D match to TRBD2 (5 bases). This CDR3 region has 15 residues. The germline V gene has CDR1 MGHRA and CDR2 YSYEKL. The V end was cut by 2 bases, the J end by 2 bases, with 13 bases between. CDR3 DNA: TGCGCCAGCAGCCAAATGATTAGCGTACCCTACGAGCAGTACTTC. Protein product: CASSQMISVPYEQYF.

The chain carries TRBV5-8 and TRBJ2-1; TRBD2 matches 10 bases. This CDR3 has 16 amino acids. Trimming took 2 bases from V and 4 from J; bases not matched to a gene: 6. Per the germline V gene, CDR1 is SGHTS and CDR2 is YDEGEE. The CDR3, as DNA: TGTGCCAGCAGCTTCTTTAGCGGGGGGCGATACAATGAGCAGTTCTTC. Translation gives CASSFFSGGRYNEQFF.

The chain carries TRBV7-2 and TRBJ1-3; D possibly corresponds to TRBD1 (5 bases). The germline V gene encodes CDR1 SGHTA and CDR2 FQGNSA. The CDR3 length is 18 residues. The V end was cut by 1 base, the J end by 0 bases, with 16 bases between. CDR3 sequence reads: CASSLGLGGISSGNTIYF. CDR3 coding DNA: TGTGCCAGCAGCTTAGGATTGGGGGGGATAAGCTCTGGAAACACCATATATTTT.

This clone was detected only once. The V gene is TRBV7-8, the J gene TRBJ2-4, with D perhaps matching TRBD2 (6 bases). CDR3 length equals 18 residues. Germline V gives CDR1 SGHVS, CDR2 FQNEAQ. The germline V and J ends were trimmed by 4 bases and 0 bases, with 19 bases remaining between them. CDR3 loop: CASSSSPWEALAKNIQYF. The CDR3 DNA sequence: TGTGCCAGCAGCTCCTCCCCTTGGGAGGCCCTAGCCAAAAACATTCAGTACTTC. Full variable domain (missing parts from reference TRBV7-8 and TRBJ2-4): GAGVSQSPRYKVAKRGQDVALRCDPISGHVSLFWYQQALGQGPEFLTYFQNEAQLDKSGLPSDRFFAERPEGSVSTLKIQRTQQEDSAVYLCASSSSPWEALAKNIQYFGAGTRLSVL.